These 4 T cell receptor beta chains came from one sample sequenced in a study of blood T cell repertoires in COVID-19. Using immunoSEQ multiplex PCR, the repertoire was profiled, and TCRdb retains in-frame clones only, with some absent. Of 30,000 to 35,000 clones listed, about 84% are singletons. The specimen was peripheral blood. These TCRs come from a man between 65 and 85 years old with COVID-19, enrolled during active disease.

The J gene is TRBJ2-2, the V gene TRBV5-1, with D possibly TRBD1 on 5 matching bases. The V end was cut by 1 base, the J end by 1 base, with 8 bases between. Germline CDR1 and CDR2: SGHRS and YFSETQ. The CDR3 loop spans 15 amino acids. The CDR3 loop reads CASSLQTGNTGELFF. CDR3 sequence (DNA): TGCGCCAGCAGCTTGCAAACAGGGAACACCGGGGAGCTGTTTTTT.

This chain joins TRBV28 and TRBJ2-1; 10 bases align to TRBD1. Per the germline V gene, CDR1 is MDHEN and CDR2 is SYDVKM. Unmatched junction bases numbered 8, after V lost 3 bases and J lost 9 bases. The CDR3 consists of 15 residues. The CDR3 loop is CASSFSGQGTTEQFF. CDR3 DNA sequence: TGTGCCAGCAGTTTCTCGGGACAGGGGACAACTGAGCAGTTCTTC.

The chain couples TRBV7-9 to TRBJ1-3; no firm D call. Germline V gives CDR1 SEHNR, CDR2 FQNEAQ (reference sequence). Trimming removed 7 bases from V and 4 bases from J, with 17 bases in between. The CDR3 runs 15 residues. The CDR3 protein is CASTPLSGSGNTIYF. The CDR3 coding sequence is TGTGCCAGCACCCCCCTGTCGGGGTCAGGAAACACCATATATTTT.

Here the CDR3 DNA reads TGTGCTAGTGGTCTAGATTATGAAGCTTTCTTT. It translates to CASGLDYEAFF. The chain carries TRBV12-5 and TRBJ1-1; D call uncertain. CDR3 size: 11 residues. V shed 5 bases and J shed 7 bases, with 8 bases lying between them. CDR1 and CDR2 from the germline V gene are LGHNT and FRNRAP.